This section outlines one TCR beta chain sequence together with its context. The data are from a study of T cell responses to AZD1222 COVID-19 vaccine. V gave up 8 bases and J gave up 4 bases, with 6 bases separating them. Per germline, CDR1 MGHRA and CDR2 YSYEKL. The CDR3 spans 11 residues. TCRdb's copy holds only in-frame clones and misses some; the assay was immunoSEQ multiplex PCR. This table has some 190,000 clones, about 93% appearing once. Sequenced here: peripheral blood, sampled 28 days after the second AZD1222 dose. The V call is TRBV4-1, the J call TRBJ2-1; D is undetermined. This clonotype was obtained from an adult who received the AZD1222 COVID-19 vaccine. The CDR3 loop is CASRNYNEQFF. CDR3 nucleotide sequence: TGCGCCAGCCGCAATTACAATGAGCAGTTCTTC.